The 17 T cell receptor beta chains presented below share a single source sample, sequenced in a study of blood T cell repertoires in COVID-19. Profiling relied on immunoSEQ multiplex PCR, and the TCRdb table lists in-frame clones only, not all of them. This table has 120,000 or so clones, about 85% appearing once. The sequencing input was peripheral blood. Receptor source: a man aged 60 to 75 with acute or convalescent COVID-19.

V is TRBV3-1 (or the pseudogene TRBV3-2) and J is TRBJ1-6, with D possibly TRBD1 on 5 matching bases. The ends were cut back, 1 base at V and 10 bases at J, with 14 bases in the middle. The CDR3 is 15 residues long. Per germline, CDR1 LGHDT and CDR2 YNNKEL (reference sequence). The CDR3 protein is CASSQGEGRGSPLHF. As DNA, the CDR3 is TGTGCCAGCAGCCAAGGGGAGGGGCGGGGATCACCCCTCCACTTT.

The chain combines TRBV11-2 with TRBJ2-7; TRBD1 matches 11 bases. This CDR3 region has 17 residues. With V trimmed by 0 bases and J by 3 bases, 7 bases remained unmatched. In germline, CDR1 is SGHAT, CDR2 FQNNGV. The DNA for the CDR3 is TGTGCCAGCAGCTTAGACTTAGGGACAGGGGGTGACTACGAGCAGTACTTC. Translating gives CASSLDLGTGGDYEQYF.

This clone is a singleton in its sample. CDR3 sequence reads: CASSLGASGYYNEQFF. For the CDR3, the DNA is TGTGCCAGCAGCTTAGGGGCTAGCGGATACTACAATGAGCAGTTCTTC. The chain joins TRBV7-8 to TRBJ2-1; TRBD2 matches at 7 bases. The trim removed 1 base at V and 3 bases at J, leaving 6 bases unmatched. The CDR3 runs to 16 residues. Per germline, CDR1 SGHVS and CDR2 FQNEAQ.

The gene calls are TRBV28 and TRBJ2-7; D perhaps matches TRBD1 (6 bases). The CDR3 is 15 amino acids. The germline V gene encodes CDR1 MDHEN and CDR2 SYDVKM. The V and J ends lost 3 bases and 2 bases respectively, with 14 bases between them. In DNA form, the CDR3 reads TGTGCCAGCAGTTTGGCTGGGGGCGTAACCTACGAGCAGTACTTC. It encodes CASSLAGGVTYEQYF.

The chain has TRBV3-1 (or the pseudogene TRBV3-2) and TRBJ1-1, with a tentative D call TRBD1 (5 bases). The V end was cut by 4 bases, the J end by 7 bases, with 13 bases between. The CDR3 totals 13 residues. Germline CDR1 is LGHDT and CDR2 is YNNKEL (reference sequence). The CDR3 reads CASSLRVRGEAFF. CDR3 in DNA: TGTGCCAGCAGCCTCAGGGTTAGGGGTGAAGCTTTCTTT.

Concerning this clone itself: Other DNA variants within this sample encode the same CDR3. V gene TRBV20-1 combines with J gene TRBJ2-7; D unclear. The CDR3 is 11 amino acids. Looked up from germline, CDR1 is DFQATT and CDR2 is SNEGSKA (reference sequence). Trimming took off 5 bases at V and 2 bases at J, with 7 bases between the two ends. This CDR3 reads CSARGTYEQYF. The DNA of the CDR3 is TGCAGTGCTCGCGGAACCTACGAGCAGTACTTC.

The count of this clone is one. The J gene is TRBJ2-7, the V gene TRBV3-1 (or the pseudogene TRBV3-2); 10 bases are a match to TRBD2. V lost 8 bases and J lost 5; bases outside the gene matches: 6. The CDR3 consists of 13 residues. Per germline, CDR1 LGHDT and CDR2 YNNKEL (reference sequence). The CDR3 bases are TGTGCCAGCTTGGCTAGCGGGGGTCACGAGCAGTACTTC. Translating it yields CASLASGGHEQYF.

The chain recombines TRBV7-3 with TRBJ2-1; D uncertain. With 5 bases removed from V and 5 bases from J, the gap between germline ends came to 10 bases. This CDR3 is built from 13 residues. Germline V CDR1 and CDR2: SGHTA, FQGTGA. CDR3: CASSQARNNEQFF. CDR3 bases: TGTGCCAGCAGCCAGGCTCGGAACAATGAGCAGTTCTTC.

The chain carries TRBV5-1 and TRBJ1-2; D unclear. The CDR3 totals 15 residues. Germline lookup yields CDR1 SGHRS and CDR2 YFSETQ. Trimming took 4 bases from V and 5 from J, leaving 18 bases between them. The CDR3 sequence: CASSIEGETRYGYTF. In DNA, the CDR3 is TGCGCCAGCAGCATAGAGGGAGAAACCAGATATGGCTACACCTTC.

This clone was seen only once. The CDR3 reads CASIPTGWGAEAFF. DNA of the CDR3: TGTGCCAGCATCCCGACAGGTTGGGGAGCTGAAGCTTTCTTT. This sequence joins TRBV6-5 and TRBJ1-1; tentative D call: TRBD1 (6 bases). The CDR3 consists of 14 residues. The V end lost 7 bases, the J end lost 6 bases, and 18 bases lay between the germline ends. Germline CDR1 is MNHEY and CDR2 is SVGAGI.

The CDR3 DNA is TGTGCCACCAGTGATTTGAATAGCGGGCGCTACAATGAGCAGTTCTTC. As protein: CATSDLNSGRYNEQFF. This chain uses TRBV24-1 with TRBJ2-1; TRBD2 aligns across 7 bases. The CDR3 length is 16 residues. Trimming at V came to 0 bases and at J to 3 bases, leaving 4 bases not matched to a gene. Germline CDR1 is KGHDR and CDR2 is SFDVKD.

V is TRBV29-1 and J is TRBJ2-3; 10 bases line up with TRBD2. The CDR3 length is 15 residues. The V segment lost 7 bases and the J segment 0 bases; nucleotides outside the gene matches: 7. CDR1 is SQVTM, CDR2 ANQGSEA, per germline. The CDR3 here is CSATPAGGSTDTQYF. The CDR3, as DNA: TGCAGCGCTACCCCAGCGGGAGGGAGCACAGATACGCAGTATTTT.

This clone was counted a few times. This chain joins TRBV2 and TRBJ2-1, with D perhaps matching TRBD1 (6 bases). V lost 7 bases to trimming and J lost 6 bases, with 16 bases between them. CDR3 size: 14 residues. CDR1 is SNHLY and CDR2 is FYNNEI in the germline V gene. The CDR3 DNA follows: TGTGCCAGCATCCTCCGGGACAAGCCCAATGAGCAGTTCTTC. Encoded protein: CASILRDKPNEQFF.

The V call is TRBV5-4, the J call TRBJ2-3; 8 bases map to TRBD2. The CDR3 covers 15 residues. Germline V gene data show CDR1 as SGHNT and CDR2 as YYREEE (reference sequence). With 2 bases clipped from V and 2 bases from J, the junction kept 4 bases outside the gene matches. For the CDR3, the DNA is TGTGCCAGCAGCTTTAGCGGGAACCCCACAGATACGCAGTATTTT. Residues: CASSFSGNPTDTQYF.

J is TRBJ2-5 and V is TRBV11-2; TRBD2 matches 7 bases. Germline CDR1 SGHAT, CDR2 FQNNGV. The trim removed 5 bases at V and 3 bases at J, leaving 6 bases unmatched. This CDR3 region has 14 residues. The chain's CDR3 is CASSPLAVEETQYF. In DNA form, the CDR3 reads TGTGCCAGCAGCCCGCTAGCGGTTGAAGAGACCCAGTACTTC.

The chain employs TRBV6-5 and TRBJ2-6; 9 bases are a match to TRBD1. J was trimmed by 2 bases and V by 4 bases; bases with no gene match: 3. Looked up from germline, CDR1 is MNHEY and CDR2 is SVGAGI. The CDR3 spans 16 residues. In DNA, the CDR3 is TGTGCCAGCAGTTCGGGACAGGGTACTGGGGCCAACGTCCTGACTTTC. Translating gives CASSSGQGTGANVLTF.

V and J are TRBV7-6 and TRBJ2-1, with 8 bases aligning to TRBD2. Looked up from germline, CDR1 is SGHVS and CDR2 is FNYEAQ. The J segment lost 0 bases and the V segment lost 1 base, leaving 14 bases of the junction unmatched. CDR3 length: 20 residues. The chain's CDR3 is CASSLGRGGSSGYSYNEQFF. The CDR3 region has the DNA TGTGCCAGCAGCTTAGGTAGAGGGGGGTCTAGCGGGTACTCCTACAATGAGCAGTTCTTC.